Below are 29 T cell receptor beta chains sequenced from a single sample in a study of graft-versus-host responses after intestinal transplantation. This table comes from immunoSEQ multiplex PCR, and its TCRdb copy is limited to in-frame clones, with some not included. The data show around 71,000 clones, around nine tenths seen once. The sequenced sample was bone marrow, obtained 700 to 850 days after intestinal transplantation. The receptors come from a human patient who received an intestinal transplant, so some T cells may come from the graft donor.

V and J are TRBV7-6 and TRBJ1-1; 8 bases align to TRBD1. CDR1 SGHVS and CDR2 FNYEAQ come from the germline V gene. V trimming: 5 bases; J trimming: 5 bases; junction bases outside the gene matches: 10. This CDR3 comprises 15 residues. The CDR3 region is CASSTGQGSRTEAFF. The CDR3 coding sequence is TGTGCCAGCAGCACCGGACAGGGATCTCGGACTGAAGCTTTCTTT.

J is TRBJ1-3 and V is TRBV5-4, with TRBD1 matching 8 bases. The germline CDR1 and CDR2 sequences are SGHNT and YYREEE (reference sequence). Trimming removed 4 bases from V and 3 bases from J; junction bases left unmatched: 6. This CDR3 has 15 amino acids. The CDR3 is CASSQRDRGGNTIYF. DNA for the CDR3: TGTGCCAGCAGCCAAAGAGACAGGGGTGGAAACACCATATATTTT.

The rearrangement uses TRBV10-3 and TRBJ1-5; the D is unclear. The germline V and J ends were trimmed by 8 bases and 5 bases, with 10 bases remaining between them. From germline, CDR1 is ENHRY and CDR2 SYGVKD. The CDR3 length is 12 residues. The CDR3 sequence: CAIGKTDQPQHF. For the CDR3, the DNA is TGTGCCATCGGAAAGACCGATCAGCCCCAGCATTTT.

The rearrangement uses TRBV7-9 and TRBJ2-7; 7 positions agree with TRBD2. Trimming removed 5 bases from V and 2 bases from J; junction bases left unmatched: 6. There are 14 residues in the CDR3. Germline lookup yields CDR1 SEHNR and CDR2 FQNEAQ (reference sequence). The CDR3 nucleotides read TGTGCCAGCAGCCCCGGGAGGCAACCCTACGAGCAGTACTTC. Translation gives CASSPGRQPYEQYF.

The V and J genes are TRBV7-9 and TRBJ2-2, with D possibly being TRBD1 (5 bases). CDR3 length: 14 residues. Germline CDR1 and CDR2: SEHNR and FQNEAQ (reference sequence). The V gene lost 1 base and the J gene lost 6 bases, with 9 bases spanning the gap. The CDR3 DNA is TGTGCCAGCAGCTTAGAGGACATCTCCGGGGAGCTGTTTTTT. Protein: CASSLEDISGELFF.

The CDR3 DNA is TGTGCCAGCAGCTTAGATAGCGGGAGCAATTACGAGCAGTACTTC. Protein product: CASSLDSGSNYEQYF. The chain combines TRBV7-6 with TRBJ2-7; 9 bases fit TRBD2. The ends lost 1 base at V and 4 bases at J; junction bases unmatched: 5. This CDR3 contains 15 residues. Looked up from germline, CDR1 is SGHVS and CDR2 is FNYEAQ.

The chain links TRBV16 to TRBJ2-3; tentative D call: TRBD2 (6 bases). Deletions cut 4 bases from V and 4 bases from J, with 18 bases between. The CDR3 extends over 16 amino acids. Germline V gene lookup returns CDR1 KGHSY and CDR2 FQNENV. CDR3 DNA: TGTGCCAGCAGCCTTAAGACGGGGGTCCTCCCAGATACGCAGTATTTT. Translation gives CASSLKTGVLPDTQYF.

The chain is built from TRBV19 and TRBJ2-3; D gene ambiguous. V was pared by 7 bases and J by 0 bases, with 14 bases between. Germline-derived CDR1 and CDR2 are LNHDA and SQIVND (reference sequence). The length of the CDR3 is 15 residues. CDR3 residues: CASISSADSTDTQYF. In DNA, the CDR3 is TGTGCCAGTATATCCTCGGCGGACAGCACAGATACGCAGTATTTT.

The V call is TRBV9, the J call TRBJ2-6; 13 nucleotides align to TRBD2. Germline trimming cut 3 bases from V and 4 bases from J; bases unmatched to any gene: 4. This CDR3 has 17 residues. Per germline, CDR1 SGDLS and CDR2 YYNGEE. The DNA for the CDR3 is TGTGCCAGCAGCGGTACTAGCGGGAGGGCCGGGGCCAACGTCCTGACTTTC. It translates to CASSGTSGRAGANVLTF.

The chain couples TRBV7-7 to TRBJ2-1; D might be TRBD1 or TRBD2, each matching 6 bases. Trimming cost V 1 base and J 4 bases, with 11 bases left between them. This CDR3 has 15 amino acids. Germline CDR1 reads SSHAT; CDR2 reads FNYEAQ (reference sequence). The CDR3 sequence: CASSLGGGSYNEQFF. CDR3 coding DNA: TGTGCCAGCAGCTTAGGAGGGGGGTCTTACAATGAGCAGTTCTTC.

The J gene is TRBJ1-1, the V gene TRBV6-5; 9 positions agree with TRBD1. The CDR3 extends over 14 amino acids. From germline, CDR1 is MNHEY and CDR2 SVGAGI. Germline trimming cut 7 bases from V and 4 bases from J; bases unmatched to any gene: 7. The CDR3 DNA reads TGTGCCAGCAATCCGGACAGGGGAGGCACTGAAGCTTTCTTT. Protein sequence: CASNPDRGGTEAFF.

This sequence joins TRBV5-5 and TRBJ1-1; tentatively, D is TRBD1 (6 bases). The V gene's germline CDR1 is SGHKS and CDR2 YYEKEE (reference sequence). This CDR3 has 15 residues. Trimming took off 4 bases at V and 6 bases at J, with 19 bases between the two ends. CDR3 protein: CASSLYEGGSAEAFF. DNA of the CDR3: TGTGCCAGCAGCCTATATGAGGGGGGTAGCGCTGAAGCTTTCTTT.

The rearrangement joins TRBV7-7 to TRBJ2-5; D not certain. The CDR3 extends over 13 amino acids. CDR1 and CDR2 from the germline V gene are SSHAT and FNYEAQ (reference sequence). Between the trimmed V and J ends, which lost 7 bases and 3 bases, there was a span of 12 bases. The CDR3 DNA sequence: TGTGCCAGCACCAAGCTCCCCAAAGAGACCCAGTACTTC. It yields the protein CASTKLPKETQYF.

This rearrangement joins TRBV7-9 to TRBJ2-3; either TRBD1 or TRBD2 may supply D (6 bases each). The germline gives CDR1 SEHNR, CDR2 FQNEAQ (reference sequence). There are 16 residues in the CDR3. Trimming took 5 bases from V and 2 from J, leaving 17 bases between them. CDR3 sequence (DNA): TGTGCCAGCAGCCGGGTGACGGGGGCCTTCACAGATACGCAGTATTTT. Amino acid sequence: CASSRVTGAFTDTQYF.

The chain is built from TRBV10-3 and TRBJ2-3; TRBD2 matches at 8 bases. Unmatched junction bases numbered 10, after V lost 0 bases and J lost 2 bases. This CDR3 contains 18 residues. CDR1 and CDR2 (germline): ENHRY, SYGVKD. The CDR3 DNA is TGTGCCATCAGTGAGTCGAGGGTAGCGGGGACAATCACAGATACGCAGTATTTT. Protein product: CAISESRVAGTITDTQYF.

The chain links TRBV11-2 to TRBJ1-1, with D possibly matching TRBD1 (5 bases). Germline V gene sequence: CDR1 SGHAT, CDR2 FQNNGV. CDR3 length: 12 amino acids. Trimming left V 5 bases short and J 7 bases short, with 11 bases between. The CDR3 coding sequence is TGTGCCAGCAGCGGTAGGGGTATTGAAGCTTTCTTT. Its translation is CASSGRGIEAFF.

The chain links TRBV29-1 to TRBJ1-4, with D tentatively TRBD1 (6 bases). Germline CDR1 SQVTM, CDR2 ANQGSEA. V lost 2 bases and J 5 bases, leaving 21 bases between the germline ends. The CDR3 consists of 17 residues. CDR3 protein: CSVEIPALTGPNEKLFF. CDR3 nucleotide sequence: TGCAGCGTTGAAATTCCGGCCTTAACAGGGCCCAATGAAAAACTGTTTTTT.

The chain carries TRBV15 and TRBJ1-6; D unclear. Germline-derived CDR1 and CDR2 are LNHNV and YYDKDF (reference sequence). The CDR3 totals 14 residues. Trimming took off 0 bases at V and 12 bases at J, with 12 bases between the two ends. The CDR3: CATSRDGGGGPLHF. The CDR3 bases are TGTGCCACCAGCAGAGATGGAGGCGGAGGACCCCTCCACTTT.

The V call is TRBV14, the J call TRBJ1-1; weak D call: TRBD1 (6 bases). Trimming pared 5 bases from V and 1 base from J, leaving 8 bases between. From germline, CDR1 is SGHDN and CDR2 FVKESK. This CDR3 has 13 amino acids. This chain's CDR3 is CASSLQGNTEAFF. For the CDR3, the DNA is TGTGCCAGCAGCTTACAGGGGAACACTGAAGCTTTCTTT. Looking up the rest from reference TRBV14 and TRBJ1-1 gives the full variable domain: EAGVTQFPSHSVIEKGQTVTLRCDPISGHDNLYWYRRVMGKEIKFLLHFVKESKQDESGMPNNRFLAERTGGTYSTLKVQPAELEDSGVYFCASSLQGNTEAFFGQGTRLTVV.

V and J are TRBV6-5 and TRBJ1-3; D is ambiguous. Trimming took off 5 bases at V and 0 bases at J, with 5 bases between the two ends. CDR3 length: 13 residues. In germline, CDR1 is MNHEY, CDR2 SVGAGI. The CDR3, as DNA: TGTGCCAGCAGTATTAACTCTGGAAACACCATATATTTT. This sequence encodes CASSINSGNTIYF.

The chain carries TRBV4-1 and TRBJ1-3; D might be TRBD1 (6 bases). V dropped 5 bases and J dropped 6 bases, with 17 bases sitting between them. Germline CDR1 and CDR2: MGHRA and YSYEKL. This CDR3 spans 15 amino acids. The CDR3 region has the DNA TGCGCCAGCAGCAAGGATAACAGGGTTGAAAACACCATATATTTT. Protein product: CASSKDNRVENTIYF.

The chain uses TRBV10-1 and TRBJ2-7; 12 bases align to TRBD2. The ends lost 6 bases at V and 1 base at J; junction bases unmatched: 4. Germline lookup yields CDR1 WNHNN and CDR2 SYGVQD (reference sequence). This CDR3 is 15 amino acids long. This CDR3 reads CASSRGTSGSYEQYF. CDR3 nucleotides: TGCGCCAGCAGCCGTGGGACTAGCGGGTCCTACGAGCAGTACTTC.

CDR3 sequence: CASSLQGHLNYEQYF. The CDR3 region has the DNA TGTGCCAGCAGTCTCCAGGGACACCTTAACTACGAGCAGTACTTC. This chain uses TRBV27 with TRBJ2-7, with D maybe TRBD1 (6 bases). The CDR3 has 15 amino acids. From germline, CDR1 is MNHEY and CDR2 SMNVEV (reference sequence). Trimming pared 5 bases from V and 3 bases from J, leaving 17 bases between.

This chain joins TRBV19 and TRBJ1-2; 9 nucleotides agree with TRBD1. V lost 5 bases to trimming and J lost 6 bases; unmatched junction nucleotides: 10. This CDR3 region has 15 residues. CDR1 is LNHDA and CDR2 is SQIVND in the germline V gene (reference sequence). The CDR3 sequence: CASSPRDRDTDGYTF. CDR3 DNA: TGTGCCAGTAGTCCCCGGGACAGGGATACCGATGGCTACACCTTC.

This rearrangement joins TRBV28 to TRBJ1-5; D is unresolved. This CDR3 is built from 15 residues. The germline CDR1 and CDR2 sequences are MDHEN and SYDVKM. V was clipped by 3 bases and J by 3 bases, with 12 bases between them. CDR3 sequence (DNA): TGTGCCAGCAGTTTCAGCAGGCTAAACAATCAGCCCCAGCATTTT. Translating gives CASSFSRLNNQPQHF.

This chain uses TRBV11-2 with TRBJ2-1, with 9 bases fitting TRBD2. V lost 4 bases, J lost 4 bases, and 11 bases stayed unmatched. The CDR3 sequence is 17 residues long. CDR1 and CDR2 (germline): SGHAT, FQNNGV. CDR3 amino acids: CASSSRFASGDYNEQFF. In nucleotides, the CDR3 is TGTGCCAGCAGCTCCCGGTTTGCTAGCGGGGATTACAATGAGCAGTTCTTC.

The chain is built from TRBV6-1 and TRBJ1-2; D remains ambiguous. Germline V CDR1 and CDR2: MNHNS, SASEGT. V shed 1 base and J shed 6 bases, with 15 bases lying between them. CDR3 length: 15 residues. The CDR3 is CASSEERGFSHGYTF. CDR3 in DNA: TGTGCCAGCAGTGAAGAACGAGGGTTCAGCCATGGCTACACCTTC.

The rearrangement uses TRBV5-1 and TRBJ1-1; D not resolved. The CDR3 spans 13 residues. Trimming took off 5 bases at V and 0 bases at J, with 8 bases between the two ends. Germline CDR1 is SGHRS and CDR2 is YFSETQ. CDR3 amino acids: CASRDSVNTEAFF. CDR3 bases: TGCGCCAGCAGGGATAGCGTGAACACTGAAGCTTTCTTT. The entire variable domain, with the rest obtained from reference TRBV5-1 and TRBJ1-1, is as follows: KAGVTQTPRYLIKTRGQQVTLSCSPISGHRSVSWYQQTPGQGLQFLFEYFSETQRNKGNFPGRFSGRQFSNSRSEMNVSTLELGDSALYLCASRDSVNTEAFFGQGTRLTVV.

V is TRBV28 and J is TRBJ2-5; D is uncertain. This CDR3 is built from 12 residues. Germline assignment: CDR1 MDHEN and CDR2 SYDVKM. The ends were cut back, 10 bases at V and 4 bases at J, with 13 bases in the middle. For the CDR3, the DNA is TGTGCCACACTTTCTGACGGAGAGACCCAGTACTTC. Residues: CATLSDGETQYF.